This T cell receptor beta chain emerged from a study of identical twins. The CDR3 is 16 amino acids. V dropped 5 bases and J dropped 4 bases, with 20 bases sitting between them. TCRdb called the 5' RACE reads again in MiXCR, with one record for every CDR3 protein. Of more than 600,000 distinct CDR3 sequences detected, about 18% appear once; the ten largest clones hold over 10%. This clonotype was picked up a small number of times. The sample also formed part of further work on T cells expressing NK-cell markers.

The genes are TRBV12-3 or TRBV12-4 and TRBJ1-1, with a possible D match to TRBD1 (5 bases). The sample was PBMCs. The source is a woman aged 18-29 years in good health. The CDR3 sequence: CASSGDRTEQSTEAFF. CDR3 bases: TGTGCCAGCAGTGGGGACCGGACGGAGCAGAGCACTGAAGCTTTCTTT.